This entry lists 14 T cell receptor beta chains sequenced from one sample in a study of blood T cell repertoires in COVID-19. TCRdb's table, derived via immunoSEQ multiplex PCR, lists solely in-frame clones and lacks some. The data show some 130,000 clones, more than 75% seen once. The sequencing sample was made of peripheral blood. The receptors come from a man aged 60 to 69 with COVID-19, enrolled during active disease.

V and J are TRBV7-6 and TRBJ2-3; D remains ambiguous. The CDR3 is 12 residues long. Germline V gives CDR1 SGHVS, CDR2 FNYEAQ. V was clipped by 5 bases and J by 3 bases, with 6 bases between them. In nucleotides, the CDR3 is TGTGCCAGCAGCCCAAATACAGATACGCAGTATTTT. Translating it yields CASSPNTDTQYF.

This CDR3 reads CAWGSGGGQETQYF. CDR3 DNA sequence: TGTGCCTGGGGATCCGGGGGAGGTCAAGAGACCCAGTACTTC. This chain joins TRBV30 and TRBJ2-5; maybe TRBD2 (6 bases). The germline V gene has CDR1 GTSNPN and CDR2 SVGIG (reference sequence). The CDR3 is made up of 14 amino acids. V lost 5 bases and J lost 2, with 15 bases in between.

The chain has TRBV11-3 and TRBJ1-2; no definite D call. The CDR3 is 14 residues long. V lost 0 bases, J lost 1 base, and 6 bases lay in between. The germline V gene encodes CDR1 SGHNT and CDR2 YENEEA. The CDR3 nucleotides are TGTGCCAGCAGCTTAGATCAGAATAACTATGGCTACACCTTC. It codes for CASSLDQNNYGYTF.

This clone was observed a single time. The rearrangement joins TRBV18 to TRBJ2-3, with D perhaps TRBD1 (6 bases). Germline loops: CDR1 KGHSH, CDR2 LQKENI. The CDR3 has 15 amino acids. The germline V and J ends were trimmed by 4 bases and 0 bases, with 11 bases remaining between them. The CDR3 spells CASSRRTASTDTQYF. Written as DNA, the CDR3 is TGTGCCAGCTCACGTCGGACAGCTAGCACAGATACGCAGTATTTT.

The rearrangement uses TRBV5-5 and TRBJ2-1; the match to TRBD2 covers 7 bases. V shed 0 bases and J 4 bases; nucleotides not matched to a gene: 10. Germline lookup yields CDR1 SGHKS and CDR2 YYEKEE (reference sequence). This CDR3 comprises 17 residues. CDR3: CASSLDTPGTTYNEQFF. The CDR3 nucleotides are TGTGCCAGCAGCTTGGACACACCCGGGACTACATACAATGAGCAGTTCTTC.

The chain carries TRBV27 and TRBJ1-2; the D is unclear. The V end was cut by 8 bases, the J end by 2 bases, with 18 bases between. The CDR3 runs to 15 residues. Germline V gene lookup returns CDR1 MNHEY and CDR2 SMNVEV (reference sequence). The DNA for the CDR3 is TGTGCCAGCTCTTCGGCTCTTGGGCTGAACTATGGCTACACCTTC. This sequence encodes CASSSALGLNYGYTF.

The chain carries TRBV29-1 and TRBJ2-7, with 7 bases lining up with TRBD2. The CDR3 runs 12 residues. V was clipped by 6 bases and J by 3 bases; unmatched bases: 5. The germline V gene has CDR1 SQVTM and CDR2 ANQGSEA. This chain's CDR3 is CSVGEGGYEQYF. Written as DNA, the CDR3 is TGCAGCGTGGGGGAGGGAGGCTACGAGCAGTACTTC.

The chain couples TRBV15 to TRBJ2-2, with no clear D. Trimming pared 0 bases from V and 1 base from J, leaving 6 bases between. Germline V gene lookup returns CDR1 LNHNV and CDR2 YYDKDF (reference sequence). This CDR3 has 15 residues. CDR3 coding DNA: TGTGCCACCAGCAGAGAGGGCCGGAACACCGGGGAGCTGTTTTTT. Amino acids: CATSREGRNTGELFF.

This sequence joins TRBV5-1 and TRBJ1-1; 10 nucleotides align to TRBD1. V lost 1 base, J lost 4 bases, and 1 base stayed unmatched. This CDR3 is built from 14 residues. Germline assignment: CDR1 SGHRS and CDR2 YFSETQ. In DNA form, the CDR3 reads TGCGCCAGCAGCTTGCGGGACAGGGGCACTGAAGCTTTCTTT. Its translation is CASSLRDRGTEAFF.

The chain is built from TRBV5-4 and TRBJ1-3, with 7 bases that match TRBD1. The CDR3 has 16 amino acids. V lost 2 bases to trimming and J lost 2 bases; unmatched junction nucleotides: 7. The germline V gene encodes CDR1 SGHNT and CDR2 YYREEE (reference sequence). CDR3 residues: CASSLFMQGAGNTIYF. As DNA, the CDR3 is TGTGCCAGCAGCTTATTCATGCAGGGGGCTGGAAACACCATATATTTT. The full variable domain, its missing parts supplied by reference TRBV5-4 and TRBJ1-3, is ETGVTQSPTHLIKTRGQQVTLRCSSQSGHNTVSWYQQALGQGPQFIFQYYREEENGRGNFPPRFSGLQFPNYSSELNVNALELDDSALYLCASSLFMQGAGNTIYFGEGSWLTVV.

The rearrangement uses TRBV6-6 and TRBJ2-7, with 9 bases aligning to TRBD1. V gave up 0 bases and J gave up 4 bases; unmatched junction bases: 7. CDR1 and CDR2 (germline): MNHNY, SVGAGI (reference sequence). This CDR3 spans 16 amino acids. This chain's CDR3 is CASSYSGGQGRYEQYF. The CDR3 DNA follows: TGTGCCAGCAGTTACTCAGGGGGACAGGGCCGATACGAGCAGTACTTC.

The chain employs TRBV30 and TRBJ1-1, with a weak D call TRBD1 (6 bases). The CDR3 covers 14 residues. V lost 0 bases and J 3 bases, leaving 11 bases between the germline ends. Germline-derived CDR1 and CDR2 are GTSNPN and SVGIG (reference sequence). The CDR3 DNA follows: TGTGCCTGGAGTGTAACAGGGCCGGACACTGAAGCTTTCTTT. It translates to CAWSVTGPDTEAFF.

CDR3 in DNA: TGTGCCAGCAGCCGGGACAACAACTACGAGCAGTACTTC. It yields the protein CASSRDNNYEQYF. The chain is built from TRBV6-5 and TRBJ2-7, with D possibly being TRBD1 (6 bases). The V gene's germline CDR1 is MNHEY and CDR2 SVGAGI. The V end lost 6 bases, the J end lost 3 bases, and 12 bases lay between the germline ends. The CDR3 runs 13 residues.

This chain joins TRBV19 and TRBJ1-1, with D possibly being TRBD1 (6 bases). Germline CDR1 LNHDA, CDR2 SQIVND (reference sequence). The CDR3 has 14 residues. Trimming removed 5 bases at V and 6 bases at J, with 16 bases between. CDR3 DNA: TGTGCCAGTAGTGCCCCAGGGGAGAGGTCTGAAGCTTTCTTT. This codes for CASSAPGERSEAFF.